This T cell receptor (beta chain) was obtained from a study of shared clonotypes between healthy human individuals. The naive CD8 population came from CD45RO-negative cells selected for CCR7, without terminally differentiated effector memory CD45RA+ cells. The assay ran at deep level. The table came from immunoSEQ multiplex PCR; TCRdb's copy has only in-frame clones and leaves some out. The sample consists of about 680,000 clones, about 90% of them appearing once. The germline V and J ends were trimmed by 3 bases and 1 base, with 24 bases remaining between them. The germline CDR1 and CDR2 sequences are MRHNA and SNTAGT. CDR3 length equals 19 residues. General study results and limits: Sharing across four donors was highest in naive CD4 (around 5%) and lowest in memory CD8 (about 0.4%). Naive subsets tended to show greater estimated richness than memory subsets. The four-donor shared clonotypes exceeded non-shared clonotypes in generation probability, with non-shared ones scoring lower.

The table lists this clone with many counts. Its antigen remains unknown. The gene calls are TRBV6-4 and TRBJ1-1, with a tentative D call TRBD1 (5 bases). The sample comprised naive CD8+ T cells sorted from blood. This TCR came from a man younger than 45 in good health. CDR3 sequence (DNA): TGTGCCAGCAGTGAGGGGGAGGGTTTTAATCTTAGCCCGAACACTGAAGCTTTCTTT. Translating it yields CASSEGEGFNLSPNTEAFF.